The 8 T cell receptor beta chains given below trace back to one sample, sequenced in a study of T cells after yellow fever vaccination. TCRdb redid the calling of the 5' RACE reads with MiXCR, one entry per CDR3 protein. The sample lists 250,000 to 400,000 distinct CDR3 sequences, 3.5% to 4.5% occurring once. This specimen consisted of PBMCs, obtained 15 days after the yellow fever booster vaccination. These receptors all stem from a man aged 18 to 35 who received the YFV17D yellow fever vaccine.

This clonotype was found many times. The rearrangement links TRBV7-2 to TRBJ2-3; a weak D match, TRBD2 (5 bases). Per germline, CDR1 SGHTA and CDR2 FQGNSA. CDR3 size: 15 residues. Trimming took 3 bases from V and 2 from J, leaving 12 bases between them. The CDR3 here is CASSFGPSPTDTQYF. CDR3 DNA sequence: TGTGCCAGCAGCTTTGGGCCTAGCCCCACAGATACGCAGTATTTT.

The chain carries TRBV7-9 and TRBJ2-5; D is perhaps TRBD1 (6 bases). The CDR3 totals 15 residues. From germline, CDR1 is SEHNR and CDR2 FQNEAQ (reference sequence). Deletions cut 5 bases from V and 2 bases from J, with 15 bases between. Written as DNA, the CDR3 is TGTGCCAGCAGCCGCCCCCAGGGGCCTCAAGAGACCCAGTACTTC. Amino acids: CASSRPQGPQETQYF.

This clonotype came up many times. The chain recombines TRBV6-6 with TRBJ2-5; a possible D gene is TRBD1 (6 bases). Germline CDR1 and CDR2: MNHNY and SVGAGI (reference sequence). Trimming stripped 2 bases from V and 4 bases from J, with 20 bases between. This CDR3 contains 17 residues. CDR3 nucleotide sequence: TGTGCCAGCAGTTACGACCCCTACTCAGGGGAGTCAGAGACCCAGTACTTC. It specifies CASSYDPYSGESETQYF.

This clonotype has only a few counts. The chain combines TRBV10-3 with TRBJ2-7; D remains ambiguous. Germline V lookup: CDR1 ENHRY, CDR2 SYGVKD. Trimming took off 2 bases at V and 3 bases at J, with 8 bases between the two ends. This CDR3 is built from 13 residues. CDR3: CAISETDVYEQYF. The CDR3, as DNA: TGTGCCATCAGTGAGACGGATGTCTACGAGCAGTACTTC.

This clonotype was detected only a few times. V usage is TRBV4-3 and J usage is TRBJ1-1, with D possibly TRBD1 on 5 matching bases. Trimming took off 0 bases at V and 5 bases at J, with 16 bases between the two ends. The CDR3 length is 16 residues. Germline lookup yields CDR1 LGHNA and CDR2 YSLEER. The CDR3 loop reads CASSQEEGDRRTEAFF. CDR3 coding DNA: TGCGCCAGCAGCCAAGAGGAGGGAGACAGACGGACTGAAGCTTTCTTT.

The chain joins TRBV24-1 to TRBJ1-5; D is uncertain. V was trimmed by 9 bases and J by 4 bases, leaving 9 bases between them. The CDR3 is made up of 12 amino acids. Germline CDR1 is KGHDR and CDR2 is SFDVKD. The DNA of the CDR3 is TGTGCCACCCAACAGCGGAATCAGCCCCAGCATTTT. Amino acid sequence: CATQQRNQPQHF.

The table lists this clonotype with a few counts. The rearrangement uses TRBV3-1 and TRBJ2-2; D gene uncertain. Germline CDR1 LGHDT, CDR2 YNNKEL (reference sequence). This CDR3 has 12 residues. V was shortened by 1 base and J by 7 bases, with 4 bases between the two germline ends. CDR3 sequence reads: CASSQGLGELFF. CDR3 coding DNA: TGTGCCAGCAGCCAAGGTCTCGGGGAGCTGTTTTTT.

The chain employs TRBV7-6 and TRBJ2-2; 11 nucleotides align to TRBD1. Germline CDR1 is SGHVS and CDR2 is FNYEAQ. The length of the CDR3 is 15 residues. V was clipped by 6 bases and J by 7 bases; unmatched bases: 7. The CDR3 sequence: CASRFGTGGVGELFF. In DNA, the CDR3 is TGTGCCAGCAGATTCGGGACAGGGGGTGTCGGGGAGCTGTTTTTT. Full variable domain (rest looked up from reference TRBV7-6 and TRBJ2-2): GAGVSQSPRYKVTKRGQDVALRCDPISGHVSLYWYRQALGQGPEFLTYFNYEAQQDKSGLPNDRFSAERPEGSISTLTIQRTEQRDSAMYRCASRFGTGGVGELFFGEGSRLTVL.